The following is a TCR beta chain sequence with its context. Its antigen remains unknown. This entry comes from a study of CD8 T cells in ankylosing spondylitis. General study results and limits: Some motif variants were previously reported in reactive arthritis synovial fluid and blood.

Using its own MiXCR run on the 5' RACE reads, TCRdb lists one record per CDR3 protein. The table records about 400,000 distinct CDR3 sequences, roughly 20% of them present only once. Sequencing was done on a sample of blood, either unsorted or a sorted T cell fraction (not recorded which). The origin of this receptor is a male donor with ankylosing spondylitis or in good health (not recorded which).

CDR3 region: CASAIWDNTGELFF. CDR3 bases: TGTGCCAGCGCTATTTGGGACAACACCGGGGAGCTGTTTTTT. The chain recombines TRBV6-1 with TRBJ2-2; D assignment may be TRBD1 or TRBD2 (5 bases each). This CDR3 contains 14 residues. Germline V gene sequence: CDR1 MNHNS, CDR2 SASEGT. V lost 8 bases and J lost 2, with 12 bases in between.